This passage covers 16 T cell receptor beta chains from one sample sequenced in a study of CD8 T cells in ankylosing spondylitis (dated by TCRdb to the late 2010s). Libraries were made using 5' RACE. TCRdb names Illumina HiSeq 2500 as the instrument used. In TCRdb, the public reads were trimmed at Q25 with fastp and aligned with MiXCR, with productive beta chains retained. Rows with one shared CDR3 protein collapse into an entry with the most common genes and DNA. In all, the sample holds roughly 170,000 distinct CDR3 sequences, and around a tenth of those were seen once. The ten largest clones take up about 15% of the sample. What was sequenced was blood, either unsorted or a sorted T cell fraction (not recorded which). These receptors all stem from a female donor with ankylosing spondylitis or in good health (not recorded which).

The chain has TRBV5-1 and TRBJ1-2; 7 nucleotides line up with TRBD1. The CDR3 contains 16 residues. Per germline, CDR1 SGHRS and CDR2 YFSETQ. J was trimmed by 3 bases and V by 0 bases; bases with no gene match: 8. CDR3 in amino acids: CASSLGGITGDYGYTF. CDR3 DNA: TGCGCCAGCAGCTTGGGGGGCATAACAGGGGACTATGGCTACACCTTC.

The CDR3 DNA reads as TGCAGTGCTTTTGACAGGGGGCTCTGGGAGACCCAGTACTTC. This gives the protein CSAFDRGLWETQYF. This rearrangement joins TRBV20-1 to TRBJ2-5; 10 positions agree with TRBD1. The J segment lost 5 bases and the V segment lost 5 bases, leaving 8 bases of the junction unmatched. The CDR3 runs 14 residues. Germline V gene lookup returns CDR1 DFQATT and CDR2 SNEGSKA (reference sequence).

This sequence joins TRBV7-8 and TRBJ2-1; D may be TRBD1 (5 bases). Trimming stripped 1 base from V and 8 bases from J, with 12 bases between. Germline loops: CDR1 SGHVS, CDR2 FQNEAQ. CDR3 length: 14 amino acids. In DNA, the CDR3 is TGTGCCAGCAGCTTAGGGGGCATGATCCATGAGCAGTTCTTC. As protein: CASSLGGMIHEQFF.

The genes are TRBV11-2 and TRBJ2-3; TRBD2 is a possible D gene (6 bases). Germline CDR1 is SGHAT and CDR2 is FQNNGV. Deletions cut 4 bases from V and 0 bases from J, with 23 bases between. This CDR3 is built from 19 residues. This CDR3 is CASSSSGTSRPGSTDTQYF. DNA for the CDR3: TGTGCCAGCAGCTCCTCCGGGACTTCGCGTCCCGGAAGCACAGATACGCAGTATTTT.

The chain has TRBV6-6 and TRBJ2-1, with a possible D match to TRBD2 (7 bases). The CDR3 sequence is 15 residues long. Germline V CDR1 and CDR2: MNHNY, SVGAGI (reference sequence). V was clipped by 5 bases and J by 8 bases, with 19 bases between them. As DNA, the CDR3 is TGTGCCAGCAGTCCCGCACAGGGAGGGATGTATGAGCAGTTCTTC. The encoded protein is CASSPAQGGMYEQFF.

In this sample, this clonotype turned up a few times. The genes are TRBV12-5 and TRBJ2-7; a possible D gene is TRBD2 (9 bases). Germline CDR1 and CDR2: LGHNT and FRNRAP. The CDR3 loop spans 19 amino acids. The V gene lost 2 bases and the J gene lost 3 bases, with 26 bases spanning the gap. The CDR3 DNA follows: TGTGCTAGTGGTTTGTGCGCGGGGGGGGAGACAGGGGTCCGCTACGAGCAGTACTTC. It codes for CASGLCAGGETGVRYEQYF.

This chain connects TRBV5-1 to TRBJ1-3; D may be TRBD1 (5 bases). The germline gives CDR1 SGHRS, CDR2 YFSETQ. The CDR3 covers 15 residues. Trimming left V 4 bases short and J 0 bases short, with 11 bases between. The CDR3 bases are TGCGCCAGCAGCCCGGGACGGAGCTCTGGAAACACCATATATTTT. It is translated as CASSPGRSSGNTIYF.

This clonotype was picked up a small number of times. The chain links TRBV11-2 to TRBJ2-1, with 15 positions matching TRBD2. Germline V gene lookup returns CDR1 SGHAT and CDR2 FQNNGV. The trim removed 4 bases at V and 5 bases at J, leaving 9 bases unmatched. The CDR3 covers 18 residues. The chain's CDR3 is CASSSFGGLAGGDNEQFF. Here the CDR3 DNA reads TGTGCCAGCAGCTCCTTTGGGGGACTAGCGGGAGGTGACAATGAGCAGTTCTTC.

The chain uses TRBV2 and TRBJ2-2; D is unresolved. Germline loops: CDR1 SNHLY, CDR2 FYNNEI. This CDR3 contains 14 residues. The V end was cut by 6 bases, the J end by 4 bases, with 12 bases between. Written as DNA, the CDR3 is TGTGCCAGCAGACCTCTGGGCGGCACCGGGGAGCTGTTTTTT. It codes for CASRPLGGTGELFF.

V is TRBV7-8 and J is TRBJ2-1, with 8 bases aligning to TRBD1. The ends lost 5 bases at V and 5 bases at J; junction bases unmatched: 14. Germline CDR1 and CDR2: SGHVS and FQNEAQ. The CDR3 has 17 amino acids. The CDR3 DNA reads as TGTGCCAGCAGCCCTCATGGGGCAGGGGGCTACCACAATGAGCAGTTCTTC. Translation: CASSPHGAGGYHNEQFF.

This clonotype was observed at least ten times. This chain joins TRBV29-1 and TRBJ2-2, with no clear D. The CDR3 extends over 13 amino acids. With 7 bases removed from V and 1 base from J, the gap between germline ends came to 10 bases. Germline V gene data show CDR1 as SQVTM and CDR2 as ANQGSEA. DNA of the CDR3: TGCAGCGCAGGCAGAAGGAACACCGGGGAGCTGTTTTTT. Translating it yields CSAGRRNTGELFF.

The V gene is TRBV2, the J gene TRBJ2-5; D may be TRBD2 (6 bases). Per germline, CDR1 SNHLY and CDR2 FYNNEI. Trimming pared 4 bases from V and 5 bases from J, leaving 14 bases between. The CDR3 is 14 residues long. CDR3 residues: CASSGSAGMETQYF. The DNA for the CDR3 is TGTGCCAGCAGTGGCTCGGCGGGAATGGAGACCCAGTACTTC.

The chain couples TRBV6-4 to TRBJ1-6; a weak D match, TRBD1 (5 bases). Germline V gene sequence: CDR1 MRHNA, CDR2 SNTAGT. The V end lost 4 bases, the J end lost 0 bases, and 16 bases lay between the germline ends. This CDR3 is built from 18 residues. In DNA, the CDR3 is TGTGCCAGCAGTGCTGACGGGGGATCCGCCTCCTATAATTCACCCCTCCACTTT. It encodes CASSADGGSASYNSPLHF.

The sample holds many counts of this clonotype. The CDR3 DNA sequence: TGCGCCAGCAGCCAAGAGGATATGGAGACCCAGTACTTC. It is translated as CASSQEDMETQYF. The chain recombines TRBV4-3 with TRBJ2-5; the D is unclear. The germline V and J ends were trimmed by 0 bases and 5 bases, with 7 bases remaining between them. CDR1 and CDR2 (germline): LGHNA, YSLEER. The CDR3 extends over 13 amino acids.

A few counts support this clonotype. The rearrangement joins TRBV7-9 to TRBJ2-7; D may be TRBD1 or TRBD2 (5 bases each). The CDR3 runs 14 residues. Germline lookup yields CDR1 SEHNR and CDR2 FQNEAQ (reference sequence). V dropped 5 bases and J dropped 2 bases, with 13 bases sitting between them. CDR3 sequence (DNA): TGTGCCAGCAGCCCTCTGGGACGGCCCTACGAGCAGTACTTC. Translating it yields CASSPLGRPYEQYF.

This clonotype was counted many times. DNA for the CDR3: TGTGCCAGCAGTGAATATTTGGGGGACTACTCCTACGAGCAGTACTTC. Translating gives CASSEYLGDYSYEQYF. The genes are TRBV25-1 and TRBJ2-7; 7 nucleotides align to TRBD2. The CDR3 is made up of 16 amino acids. V gave up 0 bases and J gave up 0 bases; unmatched junction bases: 5. The germline gives CDR1 MGHDK, CDR2 SYGVNS.